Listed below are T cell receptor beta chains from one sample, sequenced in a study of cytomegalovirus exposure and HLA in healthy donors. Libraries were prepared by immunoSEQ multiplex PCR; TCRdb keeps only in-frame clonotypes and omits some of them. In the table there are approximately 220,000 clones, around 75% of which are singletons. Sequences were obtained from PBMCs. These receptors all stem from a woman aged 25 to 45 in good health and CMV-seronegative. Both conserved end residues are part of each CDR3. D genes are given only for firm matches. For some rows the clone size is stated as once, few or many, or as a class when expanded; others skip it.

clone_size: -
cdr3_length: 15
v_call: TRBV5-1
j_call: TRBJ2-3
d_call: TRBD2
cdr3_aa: CASSLVLAGTDTQYF
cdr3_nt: TGCGCCAGCAGCTTGGTTCTAGCGGGCACAGATACGCAGTATTTT

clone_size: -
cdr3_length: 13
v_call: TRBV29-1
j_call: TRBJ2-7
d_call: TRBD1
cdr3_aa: CSGIQGAGYEQYF
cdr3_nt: TGCAGCGGGATACAGGGGGCAGGTTACGAGCAGTACTTC

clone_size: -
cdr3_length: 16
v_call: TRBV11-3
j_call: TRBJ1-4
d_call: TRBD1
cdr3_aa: CASSLGIDRGGEKLFF
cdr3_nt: TGTGCCAGCAGCTTAGGAATCGACAGGGGCGGTGAAAAACTGTTTTTT

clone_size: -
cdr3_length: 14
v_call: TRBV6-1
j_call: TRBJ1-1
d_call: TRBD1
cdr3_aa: CASSRDRWVTEAFF
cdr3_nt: TGTGCCAGCAGCAGGGACAGGTGGGTCACTGAAGCTTTCTTT

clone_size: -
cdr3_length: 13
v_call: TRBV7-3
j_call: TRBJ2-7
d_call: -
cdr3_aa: CASSLIRGYEQYF
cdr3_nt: TGTGCCAGCAGCCTCATCAGGGGTTACGAGCAGTACTTC

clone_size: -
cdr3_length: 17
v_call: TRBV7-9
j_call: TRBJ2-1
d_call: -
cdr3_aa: CSSSSPSTWSSYNEQFF
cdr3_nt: TGTTCCAGCAGCTCTCCTTCTACTTGGAGCTCCTACAATGAGCAGTTCTTC

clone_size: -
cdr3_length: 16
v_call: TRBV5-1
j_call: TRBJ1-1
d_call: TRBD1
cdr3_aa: CASSLGDSSSYLEAFF
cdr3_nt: TGCGCCAGCAGCTTGGGGGACAGTTCATCTTATCTAGAAGCTTTCTTT

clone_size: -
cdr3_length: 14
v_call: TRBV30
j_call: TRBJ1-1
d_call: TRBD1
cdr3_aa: CAWSEDRGNTEAFF
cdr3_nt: TGTGCCTGGAGCGAAGACAGGGGAAACACTGAAGCTTTCTTT

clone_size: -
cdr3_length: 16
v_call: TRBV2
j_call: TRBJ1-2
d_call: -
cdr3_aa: CASYPTGAATNYGYTF
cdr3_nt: TGTGCCAGCTACCCTACTGGGGCAGCTACTAACTATGGCTACACCTTC

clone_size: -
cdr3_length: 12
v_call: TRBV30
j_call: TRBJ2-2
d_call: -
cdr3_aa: CAWSPRGGELFF
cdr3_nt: TGTGCCTGGAGTCCTCGGGGGGGGGAGCTGTTTTTT

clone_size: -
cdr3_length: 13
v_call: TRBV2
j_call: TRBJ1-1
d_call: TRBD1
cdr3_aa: CASSLGQGTEAFF
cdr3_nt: TGTGCCAGCAGTCTTGGACAGGGCACTGAAGCTTTCTTT

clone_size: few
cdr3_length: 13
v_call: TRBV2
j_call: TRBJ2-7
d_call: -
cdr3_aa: CASSEGSLYEQYF
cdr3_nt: TGTGCCAGCAGTGAGGGCAGTCTCTACGAGCAGTACTTC

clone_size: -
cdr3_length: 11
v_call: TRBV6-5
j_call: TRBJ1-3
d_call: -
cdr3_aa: CASSRGDTIYF
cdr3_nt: TGTGCCAGCAGTCGGGGAGACACCATATATTTT

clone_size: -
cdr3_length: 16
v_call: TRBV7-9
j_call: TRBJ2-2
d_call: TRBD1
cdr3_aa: CASSLPRTGNTGELFF
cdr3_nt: TGTGCCAGCAGCTTACCCCGGACAGGGAACACCGGGGAGCTGTTTTTT

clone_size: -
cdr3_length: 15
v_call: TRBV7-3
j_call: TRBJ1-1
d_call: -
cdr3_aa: CASSSGPLPNTEAFF
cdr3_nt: TGTGCCAGCAGCTCAGGCCCGCTTCCGAACACTGAAGCTTTCTTT

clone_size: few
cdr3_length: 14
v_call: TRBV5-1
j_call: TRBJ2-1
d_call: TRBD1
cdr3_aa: CANRTQDRDNEQFF
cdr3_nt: TGCGCCAACCGAACACAGGACAGGGACAATGAGCAGTTCTTC

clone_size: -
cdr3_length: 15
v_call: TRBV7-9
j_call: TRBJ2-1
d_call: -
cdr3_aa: CSSSTLSSSYNEQFF
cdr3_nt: TGTTCCAGCAGCACCCTGAGTAGCTCCTACAATGAGCAGTTCTTC